This is a list of T cell receptor beta chains from one sample in a study of spatial heterogeneity in lung cancer. TCRdb itself ran the 5' RACE reads through MiXCR, one entry per CDR3 protein. The sample consists of roughly 70,000 distinct CDR3 sequences, around 9.3% of them appearing once. The sequencing used PBMCs, collected at follow-up. Every receptor here comes from a female donor with early-stage non-small cell lung cancer. The CDR3 runs from the conserved cysteine through the conserved F or W. Fields, in order: V gene, J gene, clone size, D gene, CDR3 protein, CDR3 DNA. D genes are given only for firm matches. The size entry is marked missing in some rows and otherwise reads once, few, many or a size class.

V: TRBV5-6
J: TRBJ2-5
size: many
D: .
CDR3: CASTIRGVQETQYF
DNA: TGTGCCAGCACTATTCGGGGAGTCCAAGAGACCCAGTACTTC

V: TRBV12-3/TRBV12-4
J: TRBJ2-3
size: many
D: .
CDR3: CATCPDYTDTQYF
DNA: TGTGCCACCTGCCCGGACTACACAGATACGCAGTATTTT

V: TRBV7-3
J: TRBJ2-3
size: many
D: TRBD1
CDR3: CASSPGQGTDTQYF
DNA: TGTGCCAGCAGCCCGGGACAGGGCACAGATACGCAGTATTTT

V: TRBV21-1
J: TRBJ2-3
size: few
D: .
CDR3: CASSVYREDPTDTQYF
DNA: TGTGCCAGCAGCGTTTACAGGGAAGACCCCACAGATACGCAGTATTTT

V: TRBV5-5
J: TRBJ2-7
size: .
D: .
CDR3: CASSNRYEQYF
DNA: TGTGCCAGCAGTAACAGGTACGAGCAGTACTTC

V: TRBV18
J: TRBJ1-4
size: many
D: .
CDR3: CASSPPGRANEKLFF
DNA: TGTGCCAGCTCACCACCAGGACGGGCTAATGAAAAACTGTTTTTT

V: TRBV7-9
J: TRBJ1-2
size: few
D: .
CDR3: CASSLGRGYTF
DNA: TGTGCCAGCAGCTTAGGCCGTGGCTACACCTTC

V: TRBV29-1
J: TRBJ1-1
size: many
D: .
CDR3: CSVGQLNTEAFF
DNA: TGCAGCGTCGGACAGCTGAACACTGAAGCTTTCTTT

V: TRBV5-1
J: TRBJ2-2
size: .
D: .
CDR3: CASSLPTGELFF
DNA: TGCGCCAGCAGCCTCCCTACCGGGGAGCTGTTTTTT

V: TRBV29-1
J: TRBJ1-5
size: many
D: TRBD1
CDR3: CSLKGRDSPHSNQPQHF
DNA: TGCAGCTTGAAAGGCCGGGACAGCCCTCATAGCAATCAGCCCCAGCATTTT

V: TRBV20-1
J: TRBJ2-7
size: many
D: TRBD2
CDR3: CSATSGRFYEQYF
DNA: TGCAGTGCTACTAGCGGGAGATTCTACGAGCAGTACTTC

V: TRBV10-3
J: TRBJ2-7
size: many
D: .
CDR3: CAISYPGHSYEQYF
DNA: TGTGCCATCAGTTATCCGGGACATTCCTACGAGCAGTACTTC